The T cell receptor (beta chain) under discussion was sequenced for a study of technical replicates of blood from four donors. Profiled with immunoSEQ multiplex PCR; TCRdb holds only in-frame clones, not every one. In the table there are 65,000 to 90,000 clones, just over 85% of which are singletons. The source is a human donor in good health. Some clones in this sample may be carry-over from other donors' samples. Sequenced input: PBMCs.

The CDR3 DNA reads as TGTGCCAGCAGCTTGACTAGTCCCTACAATGAGCAGTTCTTC. Translated, it gives CASSLTSPYNEQFF. The chain links TRBV7-9 to TRBJ2-1; perhaps TRBD2 as D (6 bases). CDR3 length: 14 amino acids. V was pared by 3 bases and J by 2 bases, with 8 bases between. Germline V gene lookup returns CDR1 SEHNR and CDR2 FQNEAQ (reference sequence).